Listed below are T cell receptor beta chains from one sample, sequenced in a study of T cell repertoires in cytomegalovirus infection. Their recognized antigens are unknown. From the reads, TCRdb called clonotypes with MiXCR, one entry per CDR3 protein. The table has 900,000 to 950,000 distinct CDR3 sequences, roughly 31% seen once. Source: cultured CD8+ T cells from PBMCs, taken from culture after CMV antigen stimulation. These TCRs come from a human donor in good health (CMV status not recorded). Some clones in this sample may be carry-over from other donors' samples. Each CDR3 is given with its conserved first and last residue. Fields, in order: J gene, D gene, V gene, clone size, CDR3 DNA, CDR3 protein. The D gene is left open where the match is weak. Rows may omit the clone size; those that give it use once, few, many or a size class.

J gene: TRBJ1-5
D gene: TRBD1
V gene: TRBV6-6
clone size: few
CDR3 DNA: TGTGCCAGCAGCCAAAAAGGGACAGGGTGGCAGCCCCAGCATTTT
CDR3 protein: CASSQKGTGWQPQHF

J gene: TRBJ2-1
D gene: TRBD1
V gene: TRBV19
clone size: many
CDR3 DNA: TGTGCCAGTAGTATAGCGGGACAGGGTTTCGATGAGCAGTTCTTC
CDR3 protein: CASSIAGQGFDEQFF

J gene: TRBJ1-1
D gene: .
V gene: TRBV20-1
clone size: .
CDR3 DNA: TGCAGTGCTAGAGATCAAGGTCGTGTGAACACTGAAGCTTTCTTT
CDR3 protein: CSARDQGRVNTEAFF

J gene: TRBJ2-1
D gene: .
V gene: TRBV6-2/TRBV6-3
clone size: many
CDR3 DNA: TGTGCCAGCAGTTACTGGGGAGCAGGCTACAATGAGCAGTTCTTC
CDR3 protein: CASSYWGAGYNEQFF

J gene: TRBJ1-1
D gene: .
V gene: TRBV2
clone size: few
CDR3 DNA: TGTGCCAGCCCGGGGGGGAACACTGAAGCTTTCTTT
CDR3 protein: CASPGGNTEAFF

J gene: TRBJ1-5
D gene: .
V gene: TRBV19
clone size: .
CDR3 DNA: TGTGCCAGTAGTCCGACGAGGCAGCCCCAGCATTTT
CDR3 protein: CASSPTRQPQHF

J gene: TRBJ1-1
D gene: .
V gene: TRBV6-6
clone size: .
CDR3 DNA: TGTGCCAGCAGTTACTCGTTATCAGATAGCGCTGAAGCTTTCTTT
CDR3 protein: CASSYSLSDSAEAFF

J gene: TRBJ2-5
D gene: TRBD1
V gene: TRBV6-1
clone size: .
CDR3 DNA: TGTGCCAGCATCCTGGGGCCGGGACAGGCGAACCAAGAGACCCAGTACTTC
CDR3 protein: CASILGPGQANQETQYF

J gene: TRBJ2-3
D gene: TRBD2
V gene: TRBV7-2
clone size: few
CDR3 DNA: TGTGCCAGCAGCCTACCTTCGGGGGGGGATACGCAGTATTTT
CDR3 protein: CASSLPSGGDTQYF

J gene: TRBJ1-1
D gene: .
V gene: TRBV6-5
clone size: few
CDR3 DNA: TGTGCCAGCAACCCCCCTGGCACTGAAGCTTTCTTT
CDR3 protein: CASNPPGTEAFF

J gene: TRBJ2-1
D gene: .
V gene: TRBV20-1
clone size: .
CDR3 DNA: TGCAGTGCTAGAGACCGGGACCGCCCATACAATGAGCAGTTCTTC
CDR3 protein: CSARDRDRPYNEQFF

J gene: TRBJ2-4
D gene: .
V gene: TRBV4-1
clone size: few
CDR3 DNA: TGCGCCAGCAGCCAGGAACATGGCAGGCCGGGGCGGGACTTC
CDR3 protein: CASSQEHGRPGRDF

J gene: TRBJ2-7
D gene: TRBD2
V gene: TRBV20-1
clone size: few
CDR3 DNA: TGCAGTGTCCGGGGGGTCGGAGGCGACGAGCAGTACTTC
CDR3 protein: CSVRGVGGDEQYF

J gene: TRBJ2-1
D gene: TRBD2
V gene: TRBV20-1
clone size: few
CDR3 DNA: TGCAGTGCTACCAGTACCGGGACTAGCGGGGGGTTAAGCTCCTACAATGAGCAGTTCTTC
CDR3 protein: CSATSTGTSGGLSSYNEQFF

J gene: TRBJ1-5
D gene: TRBD1
V gene: TRBV28
clone size: few
CDR3 DNA: TGTGCCAGCACCGAACAGGGGTCTTACAATCAGCCCCAGCATTTT
CDR3 protein: CASTEQGSYNQPQHF

J gene: TRBJ2-1
D gene: .
V gene: TRBV19
clone size: .
CDR3 DNA: TGTGCCAGTAGTGTAGGGGGGCTCTGGTTCTTC
CDR3 protein: CASSVGGLWFF

J gene: TRBJ2-3
D gene: .
V gene: TRBV6-5
clone size: few
CDR3 DNA: TGTGCCAGCAGTTACTCCGTTCCAGGGCCCACAGATACGCAGTATTTT
CDR3 protein: CASSYSVPGPTDTQYF

J gene: TRBJ1-2
D gene: TRBD1
V gene: TRBV29-1
clone size: .
CDR3 DNA: TGCAGCGTACCTAACGACAGGGACTATGGCTACACCTTC
CDR3 protein: CSVPNDRDYGYTF

J gene: TRBJ2-5
D gene: .
V gene: TRBV6-1
clone size: few
CDR3 DNA: TGTGCCAGCAGGGGGGGCCCCCAAGAGACCCAGTACTTC
CDR3 protein: CASRGGPQETQYF

J gene: TRBJ2-2
D gene: .
V gene: TRBV10-3
clone size: .
CDR3 DNA: TGTGCCATCAGTTCCAGGGGTACCGGGGAGCTGTTTTTT
CDR3 protein: CAISSRGTGELFF